The sequence of this T cell receptor (beta chain) was determined in a study of T cell responses to AZD1222 COVID-19 vaccine. Produced via immunoSEQ multiplex PCR; TCRdb's table is partial and in-frame only. The data show 150,000 to 160,000 clones, around 90% seen once. Whole-study findings and limits: The sample set comprised mostly white British donors with more females, and clonal diversity was possibly underestimated.

Per the germline V gene, CDR1 is SGHVS and CDR2 is FQNEAQ. This CDR3 is 14 amino acids long. J was trimmed by 12 bases and V by 5 bases; bases with no gene match: 5. Worth noting for this clone: The antigen remains undetermined.

The sample was peripheral blood, taken on day 0 of AZD1222 vaccination. This TCR derives from an adult in good health. The V and J genes are TRBV7-8 and TRBJ2-1; 15 bases align to TRBD2. The DNA of the CDR3 is TGTGCCAGCAGCCCCCGGACTAGCGGGGGGGGGCAGTTCTTC. This encodes CASSPRTSGGGQFF. Using reference TRBV7-8 and TRBJ2-1 for the parts outside the CDR3, the full variable domain is GAGVSQSPRYKVAKRGQDVALRCDPISGHVSLFWYQQALGQGPEFLTYFQNEAQLDKSGLPSDRFFAERPEGSVSTLKIQRTQQEDSAVYLCASSPRTSGGGQFFGPGTRLTVL.